Shown below are 10 T cell receptor beta chains from a single sample sequenced in a study of T cell clonality in common variable immunodeficiency. The table came from immunoSEQ multiplex PCR; TCRdb's copy has only in-frame clones and leaves some out. In total the sample includes approximately 51,000 clones, none of them seen once. Input material: peripheral blood mononuclear cells. These TCRs come from a person between 18 and 75 years old in good health.

This clone was found a few times. Coverage ceases 3 residues before the CDR3 finishes, and the germline J gene fills in the end. This sequence joins TRBV11-2 and TRBJ2-7; TRBD2 aligns across 12 bases. CDR1 and CDR2 (germline): SGHAT, FQNNGV. V shed 5 bases and J 2 bases; nucleotides not matched to a gene: 4. The CDR3 spans 15 residues. CDR3 loop: CASSLGTSGPYEQYF. CDR3 DNA, as far as it was read: TGTGCCAGCAGCCTCGGGACTAGCGGGCCCTACGAG.

This clone occurred many times. The observed sequence ends 3 residues before the CDR3 terminus, with the missing tail filled in from the germline J gene. The chain is built from TRBV19 and TRBJ1-1, with 7 nucleotides matching TRBD1. V lost 3 bases to trimming and J lost 0 bases; unmatched junction nucleotides: 1. Germline loops: CDR1 LNHDA, CDR2 SQIVND (reference sequence). The CDR3 has 14 residues. This CDR3 is CASSMGQMNTEAFF. The sequenced part of the CDR3 DNA is TGTGCCAGTAGTATGGGACAGATGAACACTGAA.

This clone was observed many times. The read terminates 3 residues before the CDR3 end, so the remaining end is supplied by the germline J gene. The genes are TRBV30 and TRBJ1-4, with 12 bases matching TRBD1. This CDR3 spans 16 amino acids. Per the germline V gene, CDR1 is GTSNPN and CDR2 is SVGIG (reference sequence). Germline trimming cut 0 bases from V and 6 bases from J; bases unmatched to any gene: 5. The CDR3 sequence: CAWSVHRDRGHEKLFF. CDR3 DNA, as far as it was read: TGTGCCTGGAGTGTACACCGGGACAGGGGGCATGAAAAA.

This clone was counted many times. The read halts 3 residues ahead of the CDR3 end, with the missing end drawn from the germline J gene. The genes are TRBV4-1 and TRBJ2-5; possibly TRBD1 for D (5 bases). Germline values: CDR1 MGHRA, CDR2 YSYEKL. With 1 base removed from V and 2 bases from J, the gap between germline ends came to 11 bases. The CDR3 loop spans 15 amino acids. The CDR3 reads CASSQGQFRQETQYF. CDR3 bases read: TGCGCCAGCAGCCAAGGACAGTTTCGACAAGAGACC.

This clone was observed many times. Read sequence stops 3 residues before the CDR3 end, and the germline J gene provides the missing end. This chain connects TRBV20-1 to TRBJ2-7; 7 bases are a match to TRBD1. The V and J ends lost 5 bases and 3 bases, in that order; junction bases with no gene match: 4. The V gene's germline CDR1 is DFQATT and CDR2 SNEGSKA (reference sequence). The CDR3 is 12 residues long. The CDR3 bases that were read are TGCAGTGCTCGGGGACAGTTCTACGAG. It yields the protein CSARGQFYE. The full CDR3 reads CSARGQFYEQYF.

Comments on this clone: The CDR3 extends 3 residues past the end of the read, so its final part is completed from the germline J gene. The chain carries TRBV5-8 and TRBJ2-3; weak D call: TRBD1 (5 bases). The germline gives CDR1 SGHTS, CDR2 YDEGEE. This CDR3 region has 14 residues. Between the trimmed V and J ends, which lost 7 bases and 2 bases, there was a span of 14 bases. The CDR3: CASAMAQATDTQYF. The CDR3 DNA, read in part, is TGTGCCAGCGCCATGGCACAGGCCACAGATACG.

This clone occurred many times. Sequencing ends 3 residues short of the CDR3 end; the germline J gene provides the rest. This chain uses TRBV19 with TRBJ1-6, with 9 bases identical to TRBD1. After removal of 7 bases from V and 9 bases from J, the junction contained 4 bases not matched to a gene. The germline CDR1 and CDR2 sequences are LNHDA and SQIVND (reference sequence). The CDR3 is 13 residues long. The CDR3 DNA, read in part, is TGTGCCAGTAACGGACAGGGGATTTCACCC. As protein: CASNGQGISP. In full, the CDR3 reads CASNGQGISPLHF.

In this sample, this clone turned up many times. The read comes to an end 3 residues before the CDR3 does, leaving the germline J gene to fill in the end. This chain uses TRBV6-1 with TRBJ2-2; 10 nucleotides line up with TRBD2. CDR1 and CDR2 from the germline V gene are MNHNS and SASEGT. V lost 3 bases and J lost 5; bases outside the gene matches: 6. This CDR3 comprises 16 residues. CDR3 loop: CASSESGGARTGELFF. CDR3 bases read: TGTGCCAGCAGTGAGAGCGGGGGGGCCCGGACCGGGGAG.

In its sample, this clone was seen many times. Sequencing ends 3 residues short of the CDR3 end; the germline J gene provides the rest. V and J are TRBV5-4 and TRBJ2-3; 8 nucleotides line up with TRBD1. CDR1 is SGHNT and CDR2 is YYREEE in the germline V gene (reference sequence). J was trimmed by 1 base and V by 4 bases; bases with no gene match: 5. The CDR3 is 15 residues long. The covered CDR3 bases are TGTGCCAGCAGCGGACAGGGAGTGGGCACAGATACG. Its translation: CASSGQGVGTDT. The complete CDR3 reads CASSGQGVGTDTQYF.

The table lists this clone with many counts. The read halts 3 residues ahead of the CDR3 end, with the missing end drawn from the germline J gene. J is TRBJ2-2 and V is TRBV20-1; TRBD1 matches 8 bases. The CDR3 covers 16 residues. Germline V gives CDR1 DFQATT, CDR2 SNEGSKA (reference sequence). The DNA read from the CDR3 is TGCAGTGCTGGTTATACAGGGGGACGAACTAATGAAAAG. Its translation is CSAGYTGGRTNEK. The CDR3 in its entirety is CSAGYTGGRTNEKLFF.